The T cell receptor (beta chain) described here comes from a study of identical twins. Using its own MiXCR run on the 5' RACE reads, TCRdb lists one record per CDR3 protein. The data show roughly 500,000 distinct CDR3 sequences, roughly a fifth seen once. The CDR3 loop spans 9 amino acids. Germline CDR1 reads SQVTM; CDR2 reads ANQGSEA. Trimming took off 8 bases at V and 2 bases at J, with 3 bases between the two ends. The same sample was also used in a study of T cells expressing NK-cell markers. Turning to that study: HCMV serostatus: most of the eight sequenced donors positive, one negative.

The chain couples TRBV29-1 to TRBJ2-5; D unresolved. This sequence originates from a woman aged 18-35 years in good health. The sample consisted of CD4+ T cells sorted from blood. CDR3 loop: CSTQETQYF. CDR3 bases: TGCAGCACTCAAGAGACCCAGTACTTC.